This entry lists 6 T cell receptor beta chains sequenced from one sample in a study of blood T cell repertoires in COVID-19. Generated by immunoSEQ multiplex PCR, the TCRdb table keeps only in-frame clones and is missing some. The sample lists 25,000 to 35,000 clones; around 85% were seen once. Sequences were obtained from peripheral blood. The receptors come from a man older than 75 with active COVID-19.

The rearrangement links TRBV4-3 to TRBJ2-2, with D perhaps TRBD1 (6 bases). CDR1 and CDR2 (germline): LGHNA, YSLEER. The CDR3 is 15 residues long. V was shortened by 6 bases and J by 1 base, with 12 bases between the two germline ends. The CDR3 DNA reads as TGCGCCAGCAGGAGGGACACCCTGAACACCGGGGAGCTGTTTTTT. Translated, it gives CASRRDTLNTGELFF.

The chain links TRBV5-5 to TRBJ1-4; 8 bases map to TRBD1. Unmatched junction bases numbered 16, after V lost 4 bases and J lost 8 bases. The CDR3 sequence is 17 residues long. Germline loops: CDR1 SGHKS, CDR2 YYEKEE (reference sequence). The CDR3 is CASSPGTGSSSGEKLFF. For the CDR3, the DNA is TGTGCCAGCAGCCCCGGGACAGGCTCTTCCTCGGGGGAAAAACTGTTTTTT.

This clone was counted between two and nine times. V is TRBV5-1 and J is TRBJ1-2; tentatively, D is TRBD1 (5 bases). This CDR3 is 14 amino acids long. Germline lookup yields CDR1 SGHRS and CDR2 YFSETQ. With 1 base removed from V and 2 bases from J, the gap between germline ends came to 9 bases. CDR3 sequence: CASSLSGSNYGYTF. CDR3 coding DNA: TGCGCCAGCAGCTTGTCAGGGTCCAACTATGGCTACACCTTC.

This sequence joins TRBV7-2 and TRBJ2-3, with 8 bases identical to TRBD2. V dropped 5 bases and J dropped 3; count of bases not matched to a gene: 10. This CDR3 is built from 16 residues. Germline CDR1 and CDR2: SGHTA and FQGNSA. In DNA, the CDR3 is TGTGCCAGCAGCCAAGGGCGGGGGGCTGTGACAGATACGCAGTATTTT. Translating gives CASSQGRGAVTDTQYF.

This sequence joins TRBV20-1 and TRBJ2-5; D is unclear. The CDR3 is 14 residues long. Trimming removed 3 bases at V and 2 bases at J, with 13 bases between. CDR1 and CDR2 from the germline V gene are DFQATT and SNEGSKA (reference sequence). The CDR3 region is CSASFGGTQETQYF. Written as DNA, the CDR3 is TGCAGTGCTAGTTTCGGCGGTACTCAAGAGACCCAGTACTTC.

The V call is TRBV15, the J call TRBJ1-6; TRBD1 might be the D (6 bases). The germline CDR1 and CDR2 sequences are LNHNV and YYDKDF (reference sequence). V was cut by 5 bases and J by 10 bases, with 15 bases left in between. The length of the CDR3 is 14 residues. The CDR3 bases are TGTGCCACCAGCGCTTCCCTAGGGGGATCACCCCTCCACTTT. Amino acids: CATSASLGGSPLHF. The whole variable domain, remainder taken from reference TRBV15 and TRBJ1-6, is DAMVIQNPRYQVTQFGKPVTLSCSQTLNHNVMYWYQQKSSQAPKLLFHYYDKDFNNEADTPDNFQSRRPNTSFCFLDIRSPGLGDTAMYLCATSASLGGSPLHFGNGTRLTVT.